What follows are 32 T cell receptor beta chains derived from one specimen sequenced in a study of T cells after yellow fever vaccination. A single record per CDR3 protein comes from TCRdb applying MiXCR to the 5' RACE reads. The sample contains 300,000 to 400,000 distinct CDR3 sequences, approximately 12% of which appear only once. The starting material was CD4+ T cells sorted from PBMCs, obtained 15 days after the yellow fever booster vaccination. These receptors all come from a man younger than 35 who received the YFV17D yellow fever vaccine.

The genes are TRBV7-2 and TRBJ2-2; TRBD2 matches 12 bases. The J segment lost 3 bases and the V segment lost 3 bases, leaving 2 bases of the junction unmatched. There are 16 residues in the CDR3. Germline V gene data show CDR1 as SGHTA and CDR2 as FQGNSA. This CDR3 is CASSFTSGGYTGELFF. For the CDR3, the DNA is TGTGCCAGCAGCTTCACTAGCGGGGGGTACACCGGGGAGCTGTTTTTT. Using reference TRBV7-2 and TRBJ2-2 for the parts outside the CDR3, the full variable domain is GAGVSQSPSNKVTEKGKDVELRCDPISGHTALYWYRQSLGQGLEFLIYFQGNSAPDKSGLPSDRFSAERTGGSVSTLTIQRTQQEDSAVYLCASSFTSGGYTGELFFGEGSRLTVL.

There are a few counts of this clonotype. The V and J genes are TRBV20-1 and TRBJ1-4; D remains unclear. V was pared by 0 bases and J by 3 bases, with 14 bases between. Germline V gene lookup returns CDR1 DFQATT and CDR2 SNEGSKA (reference sequence). The CDR3 runs 16 residues. The CDR3 loop reads CSARDPVGVPNEKLFF. The CDR3 bases are TGCAGTGCTAGAGATCCAGTTGGAGTTCCTAATGAAAAACTGTTTTTT.

The rearrangement uses TRBV12-3 or TRBV12-4 and TRBJ1-1, with D uncertain. There are 13 residues in the CDR3. The V end was cut by 6 bases, the J end by 0 bases, with 8 bases between. CDR3 nucleotide sequence: TGTGCCAGCAGGTGGACCCTGAACACTGAAGCTTTCTTT. Its protein product is CASRWTLNTEAFF.

This clonotype was seen repeatedly, ten times or more. This chain uses TRBV11-2 with TRBJ2-1; either TRBD1 or TRBD2 may supply D (5 bases each). The CDR3 has 15 residues. Looked up from germline, CDR1 is SGHAT and CDR2 is FQNNGV. Trimming removed 4 bases at V and 2 bases at J, with 12 bases between. For the CDR3, the DNA is TGTGCCAGCAGCTCCTCCTGGGACCCCTACAATGAGCAGTTCTTC. Protein: CASSSSWDPYNEQFF.

A few counts support this clonotype. The chain carries TRBV19 and TRBJ1-1, with 10 bases lining up with TRBD1. Germline V lookup: CDR1 LNHDA, CDR2 SQIVND (reference sequence). V lost 1 base, J lost 10 bases, and 6 bases stayed unmatched. CDR3 length: 14 residues. The CDR3 DNA reads TGTGCCAGTAGTATAGTTGACAGGGGGCGAGGAGCTTTCTTT. It codes for CASSIVDRGRGAFF.

At least ten counts were recorded for this clonotype. The CDR3 is CASITQGLAVDTQYF. Here the CDR3 DNA reads TGTGCCAGCATCACCCAGGGACTAGCGGTAGATACGCAGTATTTT. This chain joins TRBV11-2 and TRBJ2-3, with TRBD2 matching 11 bases. The V and J ends lost 7 bases and 5 bases, in that order; junction bases with no gene match: 8. Germline-derived CDR1 and CDR2 are SGHAT and FQNNGV. The CDR3 covers 15 residues.

This sequence joins TRBV4-3 and TRBJ2-1; possibly TRBD1 or TRBD2 for D (6 bases each). V lost 4 bases, J lost 9 bases, and 16 bases lay in between. This CDR3 spans 14 amino acids. CDR1 LGHNA and CDR2 YSLEER come from the germline V gene. The DNA for the CDR3 is TGCGCCAGCAGCCCAGGGGAGGTCAGGGCTGAGCAGTTCTTC. Amino acid sequence: CASSPGEVRAEQFF.

The chain has TRBV7-9 and TRBJ1-4, with D hard to call. Germline loops: CDR1 SEHNR, CDR2 FQNEAQ (reference sequence). This CDR3 is 15 amino acids long. Trimming removed 0 bases at V and 8 bases at J, with 13 bases between. CDR3 residues: CASSLAAGKWEKLFF. The CDR3 region has the DNA TGTGCCAGCAGCTTAGCCGCCGGGAAATGGGAAAAACTGTTTTTT.

This clonotype was seen at least ten times. The chain joins TRBV5-1 to TRBJ1-1, with D possibly being TRBD1 (5 bases). The CDR3 has 15 amino acids. V was pared by 3 bases and J by 6 bases, with 18 bases between. Germline CDR1 reads SGHRS; CDR2 reads YFSETQ. For the CDR3, the DNA is TGCGCCAGCAGCTCGACGAACCTTGGGACGGCTGAAGCTTTCTTT. Residues: CASSSTNLGTAEAFF. The full variable domain, rest sourced from reference TRBV5-1 and TRBJ1-1, is KAGVTQTPRYLIKTRGQQVTLSCSPISGHRSVSWYQQTPGQGLQFLFEYFSETQRNKGNFPGRFSGRQFSNSRSEMNVSTLELGDSALYLCASSSTNLGTAEAFFGQGTRLTVV.

The rearrangement uses TRBV5-1 and TRBJ2-7, with a possible D match to TRBD2 (6 bases). This CDR3 has 15 amino acids. V dropped 0 bases and J dropped 7 bases, with 17 bases sitting between them. CDR1 and CDR2 from the germline V gene are SGHRS and YFSETQ. The CDR3, as DNA: TGCGCCAGCAGCTTGGCGGGGCGGGACTTCGAGGAGCAGTACTTC. Translation gives CASSLAGRDFEEQYF.

This clonotype has a handful of counts. The V gene is TRBV18, the J gene TRBJ1-3, with D uncertain. V lost 3 bases, J lost 2 bases, and 20 bases lay in between. This CDR3 contains 18 residues. The germline CDR1 and CDR2 sequences are KGHSH and LQKENI. For the CDR3, the DNA is TGTGCCAGCTCACCGCCGAATTTGAGCCAGGTCCCTGGAAACACCATATATTTT. This translates into CASSPPNLSQVPGNTIYF. The complete variable domain, with remaining parts taken from reference TRBV18 and TRBJ1-3, reads NAGVMQNPRHLVRRRGQEARLRCSPMKGHSHVYWYRQLPEEGLKFMVYLQKENIIDESGMPKERFSAEFPKEGPSILRIQQVVRGDSAAYFCASSPPNLSQVPGNTIYFGEGSWLTVV.

The CDR3 here is CASSLALTGELFF. CDR3 in DNA: TGTGCCAGCAGCTTGGCGTTAACCGGGGAGCTGTTTTTT. V usage is TRBV7-9 and J usage is TRBJ2-2; unclear D gene. Trimming pared 3 bases from V and 5 bases from J, leaving 7 bases between. The CDR3 sequence is 13 residues long. The germline V gene encodes CDR1 SEHNR and CDR2 FQNEAQ (reference sequence).

In this sample, this clonotype turned up many times. V and J are TRBV5-1 and TRBJ2-3; TRBD2 is a possible D gene (7 bases). There are 14 residues in the CDR3. The V gene lost 0 bases and the J gene lost 5 bases, with 10 bases spanning the gap. CDR1 SGHRS and CDR2 YFSETQ come from the germline V gene. For the CDR3, the DNA is TGCGCCAGCAGCTTGGCCGGGGGGCTAGATACGCAGTATTTT. Encoded protein: CASSLAGGLDTQYF.

The chain combines TRBV18 with TRBJ1-5; TRBD1 agrees at 8 bases. Trimming took 4 bases from V and 9 from J; bases not matched to a gene: 5. The CDR3 consists of 13 residues. Germline V gene sequence: CDR1 KGHSH, CDR2 LQKENI. The CDR3 DNA sequence: TGTGCCAGCTCACATGGACAGGGTTGGCCCCAGCATTTT. Encoded protein: CASSHGQGWPQHF. The full variable domain, its missing parts supplied by reference TRBV18 and TRBJ1-5, is NAGVMQNPRHLVRRRGQEARLRCSPMKGHSHVYWYRQLPEEGLKFMVYLQKENIIDESGMPKERFSAEFPKEGPSILRIQQVVRGDSAAYFCASSHGQGWPQHFGDGTRLSIL.

This chain joins TRBV9 and TRBJ2-1; TRBD2 matches at 13 bases. The CDR3 has 17 residues. Germline CDR1 reads SGDLS; CDR2 reads YYNGEE. Trimming removed 6 bases from V and 4 bases from J; junction bases left unmatched: 10. CDR3 region: CASNKIGTSGIYNEQFF. The CDR3 coding sequence is TGTGCCAGCAACAAAATTGGGACTAGCGGGATTTACAATGAGCAGTTCTTC. Complete variable domain (other parts from reference TRBV9 and TRBJ2-1): DSGVTQTPKHLITATGQRVTLRCSPRSGDLSVYWYQQSLDQGLQFLIQYYNGEERAKGNILERFSAQQFPDLHSELNLSSLELGDSALYFCASNKIGTSGIYNEQFFGPGTRLTVL.

This clonotype was counted at least ten times. The chain links TRBV3-1 to TRBJ2-7, with 7 bases lining up with TRBD1. Germline lookup yields CDR1 LGHDT and CDR2 YNNKEL (reference sequence). The trim removed 1 base at V and 3 bases at J, leaving 3 bases unmatched. CDR3 length: 14 amino acids. CDR3: CASSQVTGDYEQYF. The CDR3 bases are TGTGCCAGCAGCCAAGTCACAGGGGACTACGAGCAGTACTTC.

This clonotype was counted a few times. The V gene is TRBV6-2 or TRBV6-3, the J gene TRBJ2-6; TRBD2 might be the D (6 bases). Trimming shortened V by 6 bases and J by 4 bases, and 19 bases separated the two germline ends. Germline CDR1 reads MNHEY; CDR2 reads SVGEGT. This CDR3 has 17 amino acids. CDR3 DNA sequence: TGTGCCAGCAGCCCCAAGGTAGCGGTTCCCGGGGCCAACGTCCTGACTTTC. Protein sequence: CASSPKVAVPGANVLTF.

In its sample, this clonotype was seen a few times. The chain combines TRBV7-3 with TRBJ2-3; 10 bases line up with TRBD1. The V and J ends lost 5 bases and 2 bases, in that order; junction bases with no gene match: 10. The CDR3 runs 17 residues. The germline V gene encodes CDR1 SGHTA and CDR2 FQGTGA. The CDR3 DNA reads as TGTGCCAGCAGCCGACCTCCGGGACAGGGGCTCACAGATACGCAGTATTTT. Translation gives CASSRPPGQGLTDTQYF.

This clonotype has more than one count but fewer than ten. In DNA form, the CDR3 reads TGTGCCAGCAGCTTTATCCGGACAGGCGGAGCGGGGGGCTACAATGAGCAGTTCTTC. Its protein product is CASSFIRTGGAGGYNEQFF. The chain recombines TRBV5-6 with TRBJ2-1; 9 bases map to TRBD2. Per the germline V gene, CDR1 is SGHDT and CDR2 is YYEEEE. The CDR3 runs 19 residues. J was trimmed by 3 bases and V by 2 bases; bases with no gene match: 15.

The gene calls are TRBV6-6 and TRBJ1-4; 8 nucleotides match TRBD1. CDR3 length: 14 residues. Germline-derived CDR1 and CDR2 are MNHNY and SVGAGI (reference sequence). V was pared by 5 bases and J by 6 bases, with 5 bases of the junction left unmatched. CDR3 sequence (DNA): TGTGCCAGCAGTGCAGGGGGCGAGTATGAAAAACTGTTTTTT. Protein product: CASSAGGEYEKLFF.

This clonotype has only a few counts. The V call is TRBV9, the J call TRBJ2-3; maybe TRBD2 (5 bases). The CDR3 is made up of 14 amino acids. Trimming removed 0 bases at V and 4 bases at J, with 9 bases between. Germline V lookup: CDR1 SGDLS, CDR2 YYNGEE. CDR3 region: CASSVAGNPDTQYF. The CDR3 nucleotides read TGTGCCAGCAGCGTAGCGGGGAACCCAGATACGCAGTATTTT.

This clonotype was detected many times. This chain links TRBV20-1 with TRBJ2-4; TRBD2 matches at 11 bases. CDR3 length equals 18 residues. CDR1 and CDR2 from the germline V gene are DFQATT and SNEGSKA (reference sequence). The V segment lost 6 bases and the J segment 2 bases; nucleotides outside the gene matches: 15. CDR3: CSAASLAGGSGTKNIQYF. In DNA form, the CDR3 reads TGCAGTGCGGCATCTCTAGCGGGGGGAAGTGGGACCAAAAACATTCAGTACTTC.

V and J are TRBV4-1 and TRBJ1-1; D gene ambiguous. Deletions cut 2 bases from V and 10 bases from J, with 17 bases between. The germline CDR1 and CDR2 sequences are MGHRA and YSYEKL. The length of the CDR3 is 14 residues. CDR3 sequence reads: CASSQPFRVSGAFF. The CDR3 nucleotides read TGCGCCAGCAGCCAACCATTCCGGGTTTCTGGAGCTTTCTTT.

This clonotype was seen more than once but under ten times. The V and J genes are TRBV20-1 and TRBJ1-2; D gene uncertain. CDR3 length equals 12 residues. Trimming removed 3 bases at V and 4 bases at J, with 9 bases between. Germline V gene sequence: CDR1 DFQATT, CDR2 SNEGSKA (reference sequence). The CDR3 region is CSARWLLYGYTF. In nucleotides, the CDR3 is TGCAGTGCTAGGTGGCTCCTCTATGGCTACACCTTC.

The table lists this clonotype with a few counts. This chain uses TRBV20-1 with TRBJ2-5, with 7 bases lining up with TRBD1. This CDR3 spans 14 amino acids. Trimming took 6 bases from V and 2 from J; bases not matched to a gene: 9. From germline, CDR1 is DFQATT and CDR2 SNEGSKA (reference sequence). In DNA, the CDR3 is TGCAGTGCCTCAAATTCGGGACAGCAAGAGACCCAGTACTTC. This sequence encodes CSASNSGQQETQYF.

The CDR3, as DNA: TGCGCCAGCAGCCAAGAGCAGCCGATTCCGCCCCAGCATTTT. Translation gives CASSQEQPIPPQHF. The J gene is TRBJ1-5, the V gene TRBV4-1; D gene uncertain. The CDR3 consists of 14 residues. CDR1 is MGHRA, CDR2 YSYEKL, per germline. V was cut by 0 bases and J by 9 bases, with 12 bases left in between.

This clonotype was observed a few times. The gene calls are TRBV7-9 and TRBJ2-5, with 7 bases identical to TRBD2. The CDR3 has 15 amino acids. V dropped 4 bases and J dropped 7; count of bases not matched to a gene: 12. Per the germline V gene, CDR1 is SEHNR and CDR2 is FQNEAQ (reference sequence). Here the CDR3 reads CASSSQDSWGGTQYF. The CDR3 coding sequence is TGTGCCAGCAGCTCCCAGGACTCCTGGGGGGGGACCCAGTACTTC. Full variable domain (missing parts from reference TRBV7-9 and TRBJ2-5): DTGVSQNPRHKITKRGQNVTFRCDPISEHNRLYWYRQTLGQGPEFLTYFQNEAQLEKSRLLSDRFSAERPKGSFSTLEIQRTEQGDSAMYLCASSSQDSWGGTQYFGPGTRLLVL.

This clonotype was observed a few times. Here the CDR3 reads CASSPVPGQGRSPLHF. The CDR3 bases are TGTGCCAGCAGCCCCGTCCCGGGACAGGGGCGGTCACCCCTCCACTTT. The chain has TRBV7-2 and TRBJ1-6, with 10 bases lining up with TRBD1. This CDR3 has 16 residues. CDR1 and CDR2 (germline): SGHTA, FQGNSA. V gave up 5 bases and J gave up 10 bases; unmatched junction bases: 11.

The table lists this clonotype with a few counts. The chain is built from TRBV20-1 and TRBJ1-2, with a possible D match to TRBD1 (6 bases). Germline loops: CDR1 DFQATT, CDR2 SNEGSKA (reference sequence). The germline V and J ends were trimmed by 3 bases and 7 bases, with 18 bases remaining between them. CDR3 size: 14 residues. In nucleotides, the CDR3 is TGCAGTGCTAGGGGCGGGGGCCCCTTAGCTGGCTACACCTTC. It yields the protein CSARGGGPLAGYTF.

V usage is TRBV7-2 and J usage is TRBJ2-1; TRBD1 matches at 7 bases. The ends lost 5 bases at V and 4 bases at J; junction bases unmatched: 8. Germline loops: CDR1 SGHTA, CDR2 FQGNSA. The CDR3 consists of 15 residues. CDR3 nucleotide sequence: TGTGCCAGCAGCCCCAGGGGGAGCCTTTACAATGAGCAGTTCTTC. Protein product: CASSPRGSLYNEQFF. The complete variable domain, with remaining parts taken from reference TRBV7-2 and TRBJ2-1, reads GAGVSQSPSNKVTEKGKDVELRCDPISGHTALYWYRQSLGQGLEFLIYFQGNSAPDKSGLPSDRFSAERTGGSVSTLTIQRTQQEDSAVYLCASSPRGSLYNEQFFGPGTRLTVL.

This clonotype was seen many times. This chain uses TRBV15 with TRBJ1-1, with a tentative D call TRBD1 (5 bases). CDR3 length equals 18 residues. The germline V gene encodes CDR1 LNHNV and CDR2 YYDKDF (reference sequence). Trimming removed 0 bases at V and 10 bases at J, with 27 bases between. The CDR3 nucleotides read TGTGCCACCAGCAGAGACCGCGGAAGGAGGACACCGGGGGTGGGAGCTTTCTTT. This gives the protein CATSRDRGRRTPGVGAFF.

The table lists this clonotype with a few counts. The chain recombines TRBV7-9 with TRBJ1-1, with D unclear. Trimming shortened V by 1 base and J by 4 bases, and 10 bases separated the two germline ends. The CDR3 runs 14 residues. The germline V gene encodes CDR1 SEHNR and CDR2 FQNEAQ (reference sequence). CDR3 region: CASSLGLRATEAFF. CDR3 bases: TGTGCCAGCAGCTTAGGGTTACGGGCCACTGAAGCTTTCTTT.